The present T cell receptor (beta chain) was sequenced within a study of blood T cell repertoires in COVID-19. Study-wide context: There were acute and convalescent COVID-19 samples, and they came from the United States, Italy and Spain. In each case, the material was cDNA or gDNA derived from T cells, B-cell-depleted T cells, or PBMCs.

Original handling: Quantification of nucleated cells was approximated via reference gene primer amplification. The table came from immunoSEQ multiplex PCR; TCRdb's copy has only in-frame clones and leaves some out. V and J calls and clone size come straight from that table; D and trimming were deduced from the DNA. The sample carries roughly 59,000 clones, 70% to 85% recorded once. The CDR3 sequence is 15 residues long. The germline V gene encodes CDR1 MNHEY and CDR2 SVGAGI. The ends lost 10 bases at V and 0 bases at J; junction bases unmatched: 8. Source material: peripheral blood. The TCR originated in an elderly man with acute or convalescent COVID-19. The chain recombines TRBV6-5 with TRBJ2-3; 9 positions agree with TRBD2. This CDR3 reads CAILAGPSSTDTQYF. For the CDR3, the DNA is TGTGCCATCCTAGCGGGGCCGTCTAGCACAGATACGCAGTATTTT.